One sample yielded the 21 T cell receptor beta chains listed below, sequenced in a study of control samples from healthy donors and cancer patients. Sequenced by immunoSEQ multiplex PCR; TCRdb stores in-frame clones only, minus some. The sample has around 140,000 clones, roughly 90% seen once; the top ten hold 2% to 3%. Input material: blood. The receptors stem from a man aged 35 to 55 in good health.

J is TRBJ2-3 and V is TRBV6-6; 9 bases align to TRBD2. Germline CDR1 MNHNY, CDR2 SVGAGI (reference sequence). CDR3 length equals 16 residues. Unmatched junction bases numbered 2, after V lost 0 bases and J lost 1 base. CDR3 residues: CASSYSRLAGTDTQYF. CDR3 DNA sequence: TGTGCCAGCAGTTACTCCAGACTAGCGGGCACAGATACGCAGTATTTT.

This sequence joins TRBV6-1 and TRBJ2-7, with 7 positions matching TRBD2. Germline V gene sequence: CDR1 MNHNS, CDR2 SASEGT. Unmatched junction bases numbered 10, after V lost 2 bases and J lost 0 bases. This CDR3 is 17 amino acids long. CDR3 residues: CASSELGLLRSSYEQYF. The CDR3 DNA follows: TGTGCCAGCAGTGAATTGGGACTACTTAGAAGCTCCTACGAGCAGTACTTC.

This chain links TRBV6-5 with TRBJ1-1, with D perhaps TRBD1 (6 bases). Germline CDR1 reads MNHEY; CDR2 reads SVGAGI. V lost 7 bases and J 2 bases, leaving 17 bases between the germline ends. The CDR3 runs 15 residues. DNA for the CDR3: TGTGCCAGCACCCCACTGACAGGATTTAACACTGAAGCTTTCTTT. It codes for CASTPLTGFNTEAFF.

The rearrangement uses TRBV3-1 (or the pseudogene TRBV3-2) and TRBJ2-2, with TRBD2 matching 9 bases. J lost 0 bases, V lost 2 bases, and 7 bases had no gene match. Germline assignment: CDR1 LGHDT and CDR2 YNNKEL (reference sequence). The CDR3 totals 18 residues. The CDR3 DNA sequence: TGTGCCAGCAGCCAATACGGTGGCGGGGGGGCGAACACCGGGGAGCTGTTTTTT. Protein: CASSQYGGGGANTGELFF.

J is TRBJ2-1 and V is TRBV5-1, with D uncertain. Germline CDR1 is SGHRS and CDR2 is YFSETQ. The CDR3 extends over 15 amino acids. The V end was cut by 0 bases, the J end by 0 bases, with 7 bases between. The CDR3 DNA reads as TGCGCCAGCAGCTTGGAGCCCGGCTCCTACAATGAGCAGTTCTTC. Amino acid sequence: CASSLEPGSYNEQFF. Drawing the rest from reference TRBV5-1 and TRBJ2-1, the complete variable domain is KAGVTQTPRYLIKTRGQQVTLSCSPISGHRSVSWYQQTPGQGLQFLFEYFSETQRNKGNFPGRFSGRQFSNSRSEMNVSTLELGDSALYLCASSLEPGSYNEQFFGPGTRLTVL.

The V call is TRBV6-5, the J call TRBJ2-2; the D gene is possibly TRBD2 (6 bases). The V and J ends lost 1 base and 5 bases respectively, with 8 bases between them. The CDR3 covers 14 residues. Germline CDR1 MNHEY, CDR2 SVGAGI. The CDR3 loop is CASSYFGGTGELFF. The CDR3 nucleotides are TGTGCCAGCAGTTACTTTGGAGGGACCGGGGAGCTGTTTTTT.

This clone was counted a single time. The rearrangement links TRBV7-8 to TRBJ2-5, with 7 nucleotides matching TRBD1. The CDR3 runs 15 residues. Germline values: CDR1 SGHVS, CDR2 FQNEAQ. J was trimmed by 1 base and V by 5 bases; bases with no gene match: 7. The CDR3 region is CASSGDWTGQETQYF. CDR3 nucleotides: TGTGCCAGCAGCGGAGACTGGACAGGCCAAGAGACCCAGTACTTC.

This clone appeared a single time. The CDR3 loop reads CSAPDRVGAFF. For the CDR3, the DNA is TGCAGTGCTCCCGACAGGGTCGGAGCTTTCTTT. The V call is TRBV20-1, the J call TRBJ1-1; 7 nucleotides align to TRBD1. V shed 5 bases and J 10 bases; nucleotides not matched to a gene: 7. The germline V gene encodes CDR1 DFQATT and CDR2 SNEGSKA (reference sequence). The CDR3 consists of 11 residues.

The chain recombines TRBV27 with TRBJ1-6, with D tentatively TRBD1 (6 bases). Germline CDR1 reads MNHEY; CDR2 reads SMNVEV (reference sequence). With 3 bases removed from V and 7 bases from J, the gap between germline ends came to 10 bases. This CDR3 contains 14 residues. Here the CDR3 reads CASSFGGFNSPLHF. The CDR3 bases are TGTGCCAGCAGTTTTGGGGGCTTCAATTCACCCCTCCACTTT.

The chain couples TRBV18 to TRBJ1-3, with a weak D call TRBD1 (5 bases). Trimming left V 3 bases short and J 4 bases short, with 10 bases between. The germline V gene has CDR1 KGHSH and CDR2 LQKENI. The CDR3 sequence is 14 residues long. In DNA form, the CDR3 reads TGTGCCAGCTCACCTTTAAGGGACGGAAACACCATATATTTT. Encoded protein: CASSPLRDGNTIYF.

This rearrangement joins TRBV10-1 to TRBJ2-2; perhaps TRBD1 as D (6 bases). V lost 3 bases to trimming and J lost 8 bases, with 16 bases between them. This CDR3 has 15 residues. From germline, CDR1 is WNHNN and CDR2 SYGVQD (reference sequence). The CDR3 region has the DNA TGCGCCAGCAGTGATTTGGCAGGGGCGATGGGGGAGCTGTTTTTT. Protein: CASSDLAGAMGELFF.

The V and J genes are TRBV7-3 and TRBJ2-3; tentatively, D is TRBD1 (5 bases). The CDR3 runs to 14 residues. The germline V gene encodes CDR1 SGHTA and CDR2 FQGTGA. V was clipped by 5 bases and J by 1 base, with 10 bases between them. CDR3 bases: TGTGCCAGCAGCCTGGGGCAGCGCACAGATACGCAGTATTTT. Its translation is CASSLGQRTDTQYF.

The rearrangement links TRBV29-1 to TRBJ2-2, with no clear D. The CDR3 totals 10 residues. Germline V CDR1 and CDR2: SQVTM, ANQGSEA. V was trimmed by 2 bases and J by 6 bases, leaving 1 base between them. The CDR3 loop is CSVESGELFF. The DNA for the CDR3 is TGCAGCGTTGAATCCGGGGAGCTGTTTTTT.

The V call is TRBV6-5, the J call TRBJ1-2; TRBD1 aligns across 10 bases. There are 14 residues in the CDR3. J was trimmed by 5 bases and V by 5 bases; bases with no gene match: 5. Looked up from germline, CDR1 is MNHEY and CDR2 is SVGAGI. DNA for the CDR3: TGTGCCAGCAGTCCGGGACAGGGGAGGTATGGCTACACCTTC. It yields the protein CASSPGQGRYGYTF.

The chain couples TRBV13 to TRBJ2-1, with 7 bases lining up with TRBD2. V lost 3 bases, J lost 7 bases, and 6 bases stayed unmatched. The CDR3 spans 14 residues. Germline loops: CDR1 PRHDT, CDR2 FYEKMQ (reference sequence). CDR3 nucleotides: TGTGCCAGCAGCTTCCGGGACTACAATAATGAGCAGTTCTTC. This encodes CASSFRDYNNEQFF.

The chain uses TRBV6-1 and TRBJ1-6; D might be TRBD1 (6 bases). V lost 3 bases to trimming and J lost 0 bases, with 12 bases between them. The V gene's germline CDR1 is MNHNS and CDR2 SASEGT. The CDR3 extends over 17 amino acids. The chain's CDR3 is CASSDRGQSSYNSPLHF. The DNA of the CDR3 is TGTGCCAGCAGTGACAGGGGTCAGAGCTCCTATAATTCACCCCTCCACTTT.

The V and J genes are TRBV19 and TRBJ1-4; D is unresolved. Germline loops: CDR1 LNHDA, CDR2 SQIVND (reference sequence). Trimming cost V 5 bases and J 2 bases, with 12 bases left between them. This CDR3 has 15 amino acids. CDR3 nucleotide sequence: TGTGCCAGTAGTCCCCCGAGCCACACTAATGAAAAACTGTTTTTT. This codes for CASSPPSHTNEKLFF.

CDR3 DNA sequence: TGTGCCAGCAGCAAGGGTTGTCTAGCATTAGGAAAGCAGTTCTTC. It yields the protein CASSKGCLALGKQFF. The rearrangement uses TRBV21-1 and TRBJ2-1; the D call of TRBD2 is as the table states it, not checked on the DNA. TRBV21-1 is an annotated pseudogene. The CDR3 consists of 15 residues.

The genes are TRBV30 and TRBJ2-1; unclear D gene. V was clipped by 0 bases and J by 4 bases, with 7 bases between them. Germline CDR1 GTSNPN, CDR2 SVGIG (reference sequence). The CDR3 is made up of 13 amino acids. This CDR3 reads CAWSVSVYNEQFF. As DNA, the CDR3 is TGTGCCTGGAGTGTCTCGGTATACAATGAGCAGTTCTTC.

This chain uses TRBV9 with TRBJ2-1; TRBD2 matches 14 bases. This CDR3 is 14 amino acids long. Germline values: CDR1 SGDLS, CDR2 YYNGEE. The V segment lost 4 bases and the J segment 9 bases; nucleotides outside the gene matches: 3. CDR3 residues: CASSPGLAGGEQFF. CDR3 nucleotides: TGTGCCAGCAGCCCCGGACTAGCGGGGGGTGAGCAGTTCTTC.

This chain joins TRBV18 and TRBJ2-1; no reliable D call. V lost 0 bases to trimming and J lost 8 bases, with 17 bases between them. The CDR3 is 16 residues long. Germline CDR1 is KGHSH and CDR2 is LQKENI. The CDR3 here is CASSPPGLLAVHEQFF. In nucleotides, the CDR3 is TGTGCCAGCTCACCACCCGGGCTACTCGCGGTACATGAGCAGTTCTTC.